The 20 T cell receptor beta chains listed next were all sequenced from one sample in a study of spatial heterogeneity in lung cancer. Via MiXCR, TCRdb re-called the 5' RACE reads, giving one row per CDR3 protein. The sample shows approximately 44,000 distinct CDR3 sequences, roughly 15% of them seen only once. The time point is: sample taken at primary tumor resection. From tumor, nontumor lung or frozen PBMC, whole RNA was taken unsorted for sequencing. The sequenced sample was PBMCs, obtained at surgery. These TCRs come from a male donor with early-stage non-small cell lung cancer.

This chain links TRBV19 with TRBJ2-1; TRBD2 agrees at 13 bases. Germline V lookup: CDR1 LNHDA, CDR2 SQIVND (reference sequence). The CDR3 runs to 15 residues. V lost 5 bases, J lost 5 bases, and 3 bases stayed unmatched. In nucleotides, the CDR3 is TGTGCCAGTAGTGGACTAGCGGGAGTCAACAATGAGCAGTTCTTC. Translation: CASSGLAGVNNEQFF. Variable domain in full (rest from reference TRBV19 and TRBJ2-1): DGGITQSPKYLFRKEGQNVTLSCEQNLNHDAMYWYRQDPGQGLRLIYYSQIVNDFQKGDIAEGYSVSREKKESFPLTVTSAQKNPTAFYLCASSGLAGVNNEQFFGPGTRLTVL.

This clonotype came up many times. The rearrangement links TRBV28 to TRBJ1-5; no reliable D call. Trimming pared 2 bases from V and 3 bases from J, leaving 2 bases between. This CDR3 is 12 amino acids long. CDR1 is MDHEN, CDR2 SYDVKM, per germline. The CDR3 loop is CASSLDNQPQHF. For the CDR3, the DNA is TGTGCCAGCAGTTTAGACAATCAGCCCCAGCATTTT.

The V and J genes are TRBV7-6 and TRBJ1-2, with D unresolved. Germline-derived CDR1 and CDR2 are SGHVS and FNYEAQ. V was clipped by 4 bases and J by 4 bases, with 22 bases between them. The CDR3 contains 17 residues. The CDR3 sequence is CASSSLESATGGYGYTF. The CDR3 DNA is TGTGCCAGCAGCTCCCTTGAGAGCGCCACCGGCGGCTATGGCTACACCTTC.

This clonotype was seen ten or more times. The chain links TRBV27 to TRBJ2-3, with D hard to call. V was trimmed by 2 bases and J by 6 bases, leaving 6 bases between them. Germline values: CDR1 MNHEY, CDR2 SMNVEV (reference sequence). CDR3 length equals 12 residues. The CDR3 is CASSLVGDTQYF. In DNA form, the CDR3 reads TGTGCCAGCAGTTTAGTCGGGGATACGCAGTATTTT.

J is TRBJ2-3 and V is TRBV20-1, with D maybe TRBD2 (5 bases). Trimming pared 3 bases from V and 8 bases from J, leaving 15 bases between. The CDR3 is made up of 13 amino acids. CDR1 and CDR2 from the germline V gene are DFQATT and SNEGSKA (reference sequence). CDR3 bases: TGCAGTGCTAGTACCCTAATCGCGGGTACGCAGTATTTT. It encodes CSASTLIAGTQYF.

This chain links TRBV5-1 with TRBJ2-5; 8 positions agree with TRBD1. V was clipped by 0 bases and J by 4 bases; unmatched bases: 5. The germline V gene has CDR1 SGHRS and CDR2 YFSETQ. The CDR3 extends over 15 amino acids. The CDR3 loop is CASSLGDRGPETQYF. The CDR3 bases are TGCGCCAGCAGCTTGGGCGACAGGGGACCAGAGACCCAGTACTTC.

This clonotype was found a few times. The CDR3 loop reads CSATGQKGATQYF. The CDR3 DNA sequence: TGCAGTGCCACCGGACAAAAAGGGGCGACCCAGTACTTC. The chain carries TRBV20-1 and TRBJ2-5, with a possible D match to TRBD1 (5 bases). The CDR3 is 13 amino acids. The V end lost 6 bases, the J end lost 7 bases, and 18 bases lay between the germline ends. Germline V gene lookup returns CDR1 DFQATT and CDR2 SNEGSKA (reference sequence).

The chain couples TRBV10-3 to TRBJ2-3, with D perhaps TRBD2 (6 bases). This CDR3 is built from 17 residues. Germline loops: CDR1 ENHRY, CDR2 SYGVKD. Trimming took 6 bases from V and 1 from J, leaving 20 bases between them. Written as DNA, the CDR3 is TGTGCCATCAGCGCTGACGGGGGAGGCCGGGGCACAGATACGCAGTATTTT. It translates to CAISADGGGRGTDTQYF.

This clonotype was recorded at least ten times. The genes are TRBV6-5 and TRBJ1-3; possibly TRBD1 for D (6 bases). In germline, CDR1 is MNHEY, CDR2 SVGAGI. V lost 4 bases, J lost 1 base, and 11 bases lay in between. CDR3 size: 15 residues. CDR3: CASSLQGFSGNTIYF. For the CDR3, the DNA is TGTGCCAGCAGTTTACAGGGATTTTCTGGAAACACCATATATTTT.

The rearrangement uses TRBV6-5 and TRBJ1-1; D is uncertain. Germline CDR1 reads MNHEY; CDR2 reads SVGAGI. The CDR3 runs to 15 residues. Trimming cost V 0 bases and J 1 base, with 9 bases left between them. CDR3 protein: CASSYSGSGNTEAFF. In DNA, the CDR3 is TGTGCCAGCAGTTACTCCGGATCCGGGAACACTGAAGCTTTCTTT.

V usage is TRBV7-8 and J usage is TRBJ2-1; 11 bases fit TRBD2. This CDR3 comprises 17 residues. The V and J ends lost 5 bases and 0 bases, in that order; junction bases with no gene match: 6. Germline lookup yields CDR1 SGHVS and CDR2 FQNEAQ. The DNA for the CDR3 is TGTGCCAGCAGCCCAGGACTAGCGGGTCCCTCCTACAATGAGCAGTTCTTC. It codes for CASSPGLAGPSYNEQFF.

This clonotype was detected a few times. The rearrangement links TRBV9 to TRBJ2-3; maybe TRBD1 (6 bases). The germline gives CDR1 SGDLS, CDR2 YYNGEE. The CDR3 has 16 amino acids. V dropped 3 bases and J dropped 0 bases, with 14 bases sitting between them. The CDR3 DNA reads TGTGCCAGCAGCGCGTTGACAGGTTTGAGCACAGATACGCAGTATTTT. This encodes CASSALTGLSTDTQYF.

This clonotype was detected a few times. DNA for the CDR3: TGTGCCAGCAGCCAAGTGGATAGCAATCAGCCCCAGCATTTT. Its translation: CASSQVDSNQPQHF. This chain links TRBV3-1 with TRBJ1-5; D remains unclear. The CDR3 spans 14 residues. The V end was cut by 1 base, the J end by 0 bases, with 4 bases between. Germline CDR1 is LGHDT and CDR2 is YNNKEL (reference sequence).

This clonotype was found a few times. This chain links TRBV20-1 with TRBJ2-7, with a possible D match to TRBD2 (6 bases). V shed 3 bases and J shed 2 bases, with 14 bases lying between them. CDR1 is DFQATT and CDR2 is SNEGSKA in the germline V gene (reference sequence). This CDR3 comprises 14 residues. In DNA form, the CDR3 reads TGCAGTGCTAGCCTAGCGAGGTTCGCCTACGAGCAGTACTTC. Its protein is CSASLARFAYEQYF.

The table lists this clonotype with a few counts. The V and J genes are TRBV4-1 and TRBJ1-5; TRBD1 aligns across 11 bases. The ends lost 3 bases at V and 4 bases at J; junction bases unmatched: 5. CDR3 length equals 16 residues. The V gene's germline CDR1 is MGHRA and CDR2 YSYEKL. This CDR3 is CASSHHGQGANQPQHF. CDR3 coding DNA: TGCGCCAGCAGCCACCATGGACAGGGGGCAAATCAGCCCCAGCATTTT.

The rearrangement joins TRBV4-1 to TRBJ2-2, with TRBD2 as a possible D gene (6 bases). With 1 base removed from V and 7 bases from J, the gap between germline ends came to 13 bases. This CDR3 spans 15 amino acids. Germline V lookup: CDR1 MGHRA, CDR2 YSYEKL. This chain's CDR3 is CASSQVALASGELFF. CDR3 nucleotide sequence: TGCGCCAGCAGCCAAGTGGCACTAGCAAGCGGGGAGCTGTTTTTT.

This chain connects TRBV18 to TRBJ2-7; TRBD1 agrees at 7 bases. This CDR3 comprises 15 residues. Germline CDR1 and CDR2: KGHSH and LQKENI. The V and J ends lost 0 bases and 7 bases, in that order; junction bases with no gene match: 9. The CDR3 loop is CASSPPPSTGKEQYF. The CDR3 nucleotides read TGTGCCAGCTCACCACCCCCCTCGACAGGGAAAGAGCAGTACTTC.

This clonotype was seen ten or more times. The chain employs TRBV6-1 and TRBJ2-7; D gene unclear. The germline gives CDR1 MNHNS, CDR2 SASEGT. The CDR3 has 12 amino acids. Between the trimmed V and J ends, which lost 2 bases and 0 bases, there was a span of 2 bases. CDR3 bases: TGTGCCAGCAGTGAACACTCCTACGAGCAGTACTTC. As protein: CASSEHSYEQYF.

The chain links TRBV6-2 or TRBV6-3 to TRBJ2-1, with a weak D call TRBD1 (5 bases). This CDR3 comprises 12 residues. The V gene lost 5 bases and the J gene lost 9 bases, with 11 bases spanning the gap. From germline, CDR1 is MNHEY and CDR2 SVGEGT. The CDR3 protein is CASSLRQSEQFF. The CDR3 DNA reads as TGTGCCAGCAGTCTCCGACAGAGTGAGCAGTTCTTC.

The CDR3 here is CASFPPRRGRGGSYEQYF. CDR3 coding DNA: TGTGCCAGCTTCCCTCCCCGGAGGGGAAGGGGGGGATCCTACGAGCAGTACTTC. The chain has TRBV27 and TRBJ2-7; the D gene is possibly TRBD2 (7 bases). V was cut by 8 bases and J by 1 base, with 27 bases left in between. In germline, CDR1 is MNHEY, CDR2 SMNVEV (reference sequence). The CDR3 extends over 18 amino acids.